Following are 9 T cell receptor beta chains from one sample sequenced in a study of blood T cell repertoires in COVID-19. Libraries were prepared by immunoSEQ multiplex PCR; TCRdb keeps only in-frame clonotypes and omits some of them. Seen here are 450,000 or so clones, nearly 90% observed once, and the top ten hold 0.7% to 1%. Sequencing was done on a sample of peripheral blood. The receptors were sampled from a man between 18 and 35 years old with COVID-19, enrolled during active disease.

V usage is TRBV12-3 or TRBV12-4 and J usage is TRBJ2-7, with D perhaps matching TRBD1 (6 bases). The CDR3 runs to 13 residues. Trimming cost V 3 bases and J 3 bases, with 9 bases left between them. The CDR3 spells CASSLDRNYEQYF. The CDR3 nucleotides read TGTGCCAGCAGTTTGGACAGAAACTACGAGCAGTACTTC.

The chain recombines TRBV6-1 with TRBJ2-1; 9 bases agree with TRBD2. Germline-derived CDR1 and CDR2 are MNHNS and SASEGT. Germline trimming cut 2 bases from V and 9 bases from J; bases unmatched to any gene: 8. This CDR3 has 15 residues. CDR3 bases: TGTGCCAGCAGTGAATACCTTAGCGGGAGACGTGAGCAGTTCTTC. Translating it yields CASSEYLSGRREQFF.

The gene calls are TRBV5-5 and TRBJ2-2; 10 nucleotides agree with TRBD2. CDR1 and CDR2 (germline): SGHKS, YYEKEE (reference sequence). The V segment lost 1 base and the J segment 3 bases; nucleotides outside the gene matches: 3. The CDR3 length is 16 residues. The CDR3 is CASSLTSGDYTGELFF. In DNA, the CDR3 is TGTGCCAGCAGCTTGACTAGCGGGGACTACACCGGGGAGCTGTTTTTT.

V and J are TRBV10-1 and TRBJ2-3; TRBD2 agrees at 7 bases. The CDR3 is made up of 18 amino acids. V lost 0 bases, J lost 4 bases, and 13 bases stayed unmatched. Germline CDR1 is WNHNN and CDR2 is SYGVQD (reference sequence). CDR3 nucleotides: TGCGCCAGCAGTGAGTCGATTAGTTCCCAGCGGGGCGCAGATACGCAGTATTTT. Its translation: CASSESISSQRGADTQYF.

The rearrangement joins TRBV10-2 to TRBJ2-7, with 9 bases identical to TRBD1. The CDR3 runs to 15 residues. Trimming removed 5 bases from V and 6 bases from J; junction bases left unmatched: 11. The germline CDR1 and CDR2 sequences are WSHSY and SAAADI. The CDR3 reads CASSRRQTGGAEQYF. The CDR3, as DNA: TGCGCCAGCAGTAGACGTCAGACAGGGGGTGCCGAGCAGTACTTC.

The rearrangement joins TRBV7-6 to TRBJ2-7; no firm D call. Trimming removed 2 bases at V and 5 bases at J, with 10 bases between. The CDR3 consists of 13 residues. Germline CDR1 reads SGHVS; CDR2 reads FNYEAQ. This chain's CDR3 is CASSLQEADEQYF. DNA for the CDR3: TGTGCCAGCAGCTTACAAGAGGCCGACGAGCAGTACTTC.

The chain has TRBV11-3 and TRBJ1-4; TRBD1 aligns across 9 bases. With V trimmed by 5 bases and J by 8 bases, 6 bases remained unmatched. Germline loops: CDR1 SGHNT, CDR2 YENEEA. The CDR3 extends over 14 amino acids. The CDR3 is CASSRTGVEEKLFF. CDR3 nucleotides: TGTGCCAGCAGCAGGACAGGGGTTGAGGAAAAACTGTTTTTT.

This chain links TRBV5-1 with TRBJ2-6; D perhaps matches TRBD1 (6 bases). The CDR3 is 14 residues long. V was trimmed by 6 bases and J by 4 bases, leaving 11 bases between them. Germline CDR1 SGHRS, CDR2 YFSETQ. CDR3 DNA: TGCGCCAGCACTAGGACAGCCGGGGCCAACGTCCTGACTTTC. Encoded protein: CASTRTAGANVLTF.

In its sample, this clone was seen a few times. The V call is TRBV20-1, the J call TRBJ2-1, with D tentatively TRBD2 (5 bases). Germline CDR1 is DFQATT and CDR2 is SNEGSKA (reference sequence). The CDR3 loop spans 14 amino acids. V shed 3 bases and J shed 0 bases, with 9 bases lying between them. Written as DNA, the CDR3 is TGCAGTGCTAGTCAGCGGAGCTCCTACAATGAGCAGTTCTTC. Residues: CSASQRSSYNEQFF.